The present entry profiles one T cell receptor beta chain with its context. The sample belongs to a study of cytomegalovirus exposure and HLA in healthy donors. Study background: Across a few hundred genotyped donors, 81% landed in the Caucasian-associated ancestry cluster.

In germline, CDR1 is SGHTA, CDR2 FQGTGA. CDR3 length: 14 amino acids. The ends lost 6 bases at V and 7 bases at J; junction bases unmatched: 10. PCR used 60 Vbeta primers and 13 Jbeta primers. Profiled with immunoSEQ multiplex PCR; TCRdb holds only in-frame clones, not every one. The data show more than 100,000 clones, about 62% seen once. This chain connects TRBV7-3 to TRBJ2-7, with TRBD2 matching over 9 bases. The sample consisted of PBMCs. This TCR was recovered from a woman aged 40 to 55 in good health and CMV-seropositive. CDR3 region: CASSPGGAGGEQYF. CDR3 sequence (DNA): TGTGCCAGCAGTCCCGGGGGGGCGGGAGGGGAGCAGTACTTC.